Below are 3 T cell receptor beta chains sequenced from a single sample in a study of blood T cell repertoires in COVID-19. TCRdb's copy holds only in-frame clones and misses some; the assay was immunoSEQ multiplex PCR. The profile covers more than 250,000 clones, with roughly nine tenths appearing a single time and nearly 6.5% taken by the ten largest. The sample was peripheral blood. Receptors were obtained from a man between 18 and 35 years old who had recovered from COVID-19.

The chain employs TRBV18 and TRBJ2-5; 11 bases are a match to TRBD2. There are 14 residues in the CDR3. CDR1 and CDR2 from the germline V gene are KGHSH and LQKENI. With V trimmed by 5 bases and J by 3 bases, 2 bases remained unmatched. This CDR3 is CASSATSGEETQYF. CDR3 bases: TGTGCCAGCTCAGCGACTAGCGGGGAAGAGACCCAGTACTTC.

The CDR3 loop reads CASSAGAGTVDTQYF. The CDR3 DNA reads as TGTGCCAGCAGTGCTGGAGCGGGAACGGTAGATACGCAGTATTTT. V usage is TRBV2 and J usage is TRBJ2-3; 7 nucleotides agree with TRBD2. There are 15 residues in the CDR3. Germline-derived CDR1 and CDR2 are SNHLY and FYNNEI. The V and J ends lost 4 bases and 5 bases, in that order; junction bases with no gene match: 9.

The chain recombines TRBV7-9 with TRBJ2-1, with 10 bases aligning to TRBD2. The CDR3 loop spans 19 amino acids. Germline trimming cut 5 bases from V and 12 bases from J; bases unmatched to any gene: 25. Germline V gene sequence: CDR1 SEHNR, CDR2 FQNEAQ (reference sequence). In DNA form, the CDR3 reads TGTGCCAGCAGCCCGCCTAGGACGGGGAAACTAGCGGGGTGGGAAGCGCAGTTCTTC. This gives the protein CASSPPRTGKLAGWEAQFF.